A selection of T cell receptor beta chains follows, all from one sample in a study of blood T cell repertoires in COVID-19. TCRdb's table, derived via immunoSEQ multiplex PCR, lists solely in-frame clones and lacks some. The sample records about 61,000 clones, over 75% being singletons. Input material: peripheral blood. These receptors came from a man of 80 years or more in a cohort sampled during active COVID-19. Each CDR3 is given without its conserved first and last residue. Rows may omit the clone size; those that give it use once, few, many or a size class.

j_call v_call clone_size cdr3_aa
TRBJ2-7 TRBV7-6 . ASSLTQENYEQY
TRBJ2-1 TRBV10-2 . ASSEREGFHEQF
TRBJ2-7 TRBV5-5 . ASSSGTVSSYEQY
TRBJ1-4 TRBV7-6 once ASSLGTGGEEKLF
TRBJ2-5 TRBV5-1 . ASRQRTGSETQY
TRBJ2-3 TRBV5-4 . ASSLLGGEIAGAAKDTQY
TRBJ2-7 TRBV19 . ASSRTRGGAYEQY
TRBJ1-5 TRBV5-8 . ASSTTGNSNQPQH
TRBJ2-5 TRBV6-5 . ASSSYGGQETQY
TRBJ1-2 TRBV6-2/TRBV6-3 . ASSYSRTGGGYT
TRBJ2-5 TRBV5-1 . ASSSRQGRETQY
TRBJ1-5 TRBV27 few ASSPDRANQPQH
TRBJ1-1 TRBV7-9 . ASSLDRGAF
TRBJ2-3 TRBV19 once ASSLRAGGTDTQY
TRBJ2-7 TRBV18 . ASSGQGYEQY
TRBJ1-4 TRBV28 . ASTLGQGREKLF
TRBJ2-1 TRBV5-4 . ASSLGQGLTYNEQF
TRBJ2-5 TRBV5-8 . ASSLGSRGSQETQY
TRBJ2-2 TRBV14 . ASSQERYRGRSGELF
TRBJ2-1 TRBV5-1 . ASSLFANYEQF
TRBJ2-2 TRBV5-1 . ASSSGGGNTGELF
TRBJ2-1 TRBV6-5 . ASSIRGQGSNEQF
TRBJ1-2 TRBV7-2 . ASSSDRFIGYT
TRBJ2-1 TRBV6-5 . ASSLGLEAYNEQF
TRBJ1-1 TRBV6-6 few ASSYSTENTEAF
TRBJ2-1 TRBV19 . ASSIGRGPIRNEQF
TRBJ2-2 TRBV18 . ASSPRTGDFGELF
TRBJ2-3 TRBV5-1 . ASTPTGGEDTQY
TRBJ1-6 TRBV5-1 . ASSAGQGNSPLH
TRBJ2-2 TRBV6-2/TRBV6-3 . ASSYPTGDSTGELF
TRBJ1-1 TRBV10-3 once AISVGQGDMNTEAF
TRBJ2-5 TRBV3-1/TRBV3-2 . ASSQDVPRGQETQY
TRBJ2-5 TRBV3-1/TRBV3-2 . ASSQDVGGRETQY